This T cell receptor beta chain was found in a study of early T cells in non-severe SARS-CoV-2 infection. Turning to the study itself: Investigators sequenced bulk RNA drawn from unsorted whole blood, and chains remained unpaired.

Overall study findings and caveats: The matching step, a VDJdb search, favored anti-spike CD8 responses and missed private and CD4 specificities.

Per germline, CDR1 LGHDT and CDR2 YNNKEL (reference sequence). The CDR3 sequence is 19 residues long. This clonotype was seen repeatedly, ten times or more. Antigen: not known. The junction differs from germline at one of its ends, possibly a read error. Tagging with unique molecular identifiers was applied to individual cDNA molecules. From the 5' RACE reads, TCRdb called clonotypes with MiXCR, one entry per CDR3 protein. Among approximately 89,000 distinct CDR3 sequences listed, roughly 13% were seen once. V is TRBV3-1 and J is TRBJ2-5; TRBD2 matches at 12 bases. Sequencing was carried out using whole blood. This TCR was sampled from an adult who was a healthcare worker with PCR-confirmed SARS-CoV-2 infection or an uninfected control (not recorded which). The CDR3 nucleotides read TGTGCCAGCAGCAAAGACCCCCCCTCTAGCGGGGGGGCCCGGGAGACCCAGTACTTC. Translating it yields CASSKDPPSSGGARETQYF.